This is a list of T cell receptor beta chains from one sample in a study of breast tumors, draining lymph nodes, adjacent tissues. TCRdb redid the calling of the multiplex PCR reads with MiXCR, one entry per CDR3 protein. The profile covers approximately 300,000 distinct CDR3 sequences, with roughly 31% appearing a single time and 1.1% taken by the ten largest. The sequenced material came from axillary lymph node tissue. These receptors were collected from a female donor with breast cancer. Some clones in this sample may be carry-over from other donors' samples. CDR3s include the opening cysteine and the closing phenylalanine or tryptophan. The D gene is left open where the match is weak. The listing skips clone size in some rows; elsewhere it reads once, few, many or a size class.

clone_size | j_call | v_call | d_call | cdr3_nt | cdr3_aa
NA | TRBJ2-2 | TRBV24-1 | TRBD2 | TGTGCCACCAGTGATTTGGTGGGACTAGCGGGAGGTGGCACCGGGGAGCTGTTTTTT | CATSDLVGLAGGGTGELFF
many | TRBJ1-1 | TRBV15 | NA | TGTGCCACCAGCAGAGATATCGGCCAGAACACTGAAGCTTTCTTT | CATSRDIGQNTEAFF
NA | TRBJ2-2 | TRBV20-1 | TRBD1 | TGCAGTGTGGGGGACAGTTCGAACACCGGGGAGCTGTTTTTT | CSVGDSSNTGELFF
many | TRBJ2-7 | TRBV7-2 | NA | TGTGCCAGCAGCCCCGCTGGGGCGCTGTACTTC | CASSPAGALYF
NA | TRBJ1-5 | TRBV20-1 | NA | TGCAGTGCTTCGTATGAGACCCAGCATTTT | CSASYETQHF
NA | TRBJ2-1 | TRBV25-1 | NA | TGTGCCAGCAGTGCTAGAGAGGCCATCTACAATGAGCAGTTCTTC | CASSAREAIYNEQFF
many | TRBJ2-3 | TRBV7-9 | TRBD1 | TGTGCCAGCAGCTACAGGGGGCGGACTAGCACAGATACGCAGTATTTT | CASSYRGRTSTDTQYF
NA | TRBJ1-1 | TRBV29-1 | NA | TGCAGCGTTCTCGACCGCGGGGGGATGGGTCGGGCTTTCTTT | CSVLDRGGMGRAFF
many | TRBJ2-2 | TRBV3-1 | NA | TGTGCCAGCAGCCAGGCAGGGGTCGCCGGGGAGCTGTTTTTT | CASSQAGVAGELFF
NA | TRBJ2-1 | TRBV24-1 | NA | TGTGCTACCAGTGATCCGGGAGTCCTGGACAATGAGCAGTCCTTC | CATSDPGVLDNEQSF
many | TRBJ2-6 | TRBV7-2 | TRBD2 | TGTGCCAGCAGCCCGGTGGGGGGGACGGCTGGGGCCAACGTCCTGACTTTC | CASSPVGGTAGANVLTF
NA | TRBJ2-3 | TRBV2 | TRBD2 | TGTGCCAGCAGTCGACTAGCGGGAGGGCCGCAGTATTTT | CASSRLAGGPQYF
many | TRBJ1-5 | TRBV7-9 | NA | TGTGCCAGCAGCTTAGGGTCCGGGGGCAATCAGCCCCAGCATTTT | CASSLGSGGNQPQHF
NA | TRBJ2-2 | TRBV29-1 | NA | TGCAGCGTTGGGGCGGGACGTCAAGACACCGGGGAGCTGTTTTTT | CSVGAGRQDTGELFF
many | TRBJ1-5 | TRBV19 | TRBD1 | TGTGCCATTGCCACAGGGGTACTATTCCGTAGCAATCAGCCCCAGCATTTT | CAIATGVLFRSNQPQHF
many | TRBJ1-3 | TRBV12-3/TRBV12-4 | NA | TGTGCCACCTCGGGAGGGGTGAATCTGGGATCTGGAAACACCATATATTTT | CATSGGVNLGSGNTIYF
many | TRBJ2-2 | TRBV2 | NA | TGTGCCAGCAGTGTCCGGCAGAGCACCGGGGAGCTGTTTTTT | CASSVRQSTGELFF
NA | TRBJ2-7 | TRBV5-1 | NA | TGCGCCAGCAGCTTAAAGGGGGCGGACTACGAGCAGCACTTC | CASSLKGADYEQHF
few | TRBJ1-2 | TRBV28 | TRBD1 | TGTGCCAGCAGTTCCTCCGGGACAGTCTATGGCTACACCTTC | CASSSSGTVYGYTF
few | TRBJ1-5 | TRBV12-5 | NA | TGTGCTAGTGCCAAATCCCGCTCGGACGCCCGAGGCAATCAGCCCCAGCATTTT | CASAKSRSDARGNQPQHF
NA | TRBJ1-5 | TRBV20-1 | NA | TGCAGTGCTAGTCAGGGGAGGTACGAGCATTTT | CSASQGRYEHF
many | TRBJ2-5 | TRBV10-3 | NA | TGTGCCACCCAGAACCTTCAAGAGACCCAGTACTTC | CATQNLQETQYF
many | TRBJ2-2 | TRBV25-1 | NA | TGTGCCAGCAGTGAACAGTGGTCCGGGGAGCTGTTTTTT | CASSEQWSGELFF
NA | TRBJ2-1 | TRBV27 | TRBD2 | TGTGCCAGCAGTTCTGGCGGGAGGGCGGATGAGCAGTTCTTC | CASSSGGRADEQFF
NA | TRBJ2-7 | TRBV28 | NA | TGTGCCAGCAGTACTACCAGGGACGGTACCTACGAGCAGTACTTC | CASSTTRDGTYEQYF
many | TRBJ2-5 | TRBV14 | NA | TGTGCCAGCAGCCAAGTTGGGGGTCAGACCCAGTACTTC | CASSQVGGQTQYF
few | TRBJ2-7 | TRBV27 | TRBD1 | TGTGCCAGCAGTAGACAGGGACAGGGCTACGAGCAGTACTTC | CASSRQGQGYEQYF
many | TRBJ1-3 | TRBV20-1 | TRBD1 | TGCAGTGCTAGGGGCAGGGGGCCAGGAAACACCATATATTTT | CSARGRGPGNTIYF
once | TRBJ2-3 | TRBV19 | TRBD2 | TGTGCCAGCTCACCACGCGGGACTAGCGCAAGCACAGATACGCAGTATTTT | CASSPRGTSASTDTQYF
NA | TRBJ2-3 | TRBV7-2 | TRBD1 | TGTGCCAGCAGCTTAACAGGGGTCAGCACAGATACGCAGTATTTT | CASSLTGVSTDTQYF
many | TRBJ2-6 | TRBV19 | NA | TGTGCCAGTAGTGGGAGACGGAGCTCTGGGGCCAACGTCCTGACTTTC | CASSGRRSSGANVLTF
many | TRBJ2-7 | TRBV12-3/TRBV12-4 | TRBD2 | TGTGCCAGCAGTTTAGCGCGACTAGCGGGCGGTGAGCAGTACTTC | CASSLARLAGGEQYF
NA | TRBJ1-5 | TRBV2 | NA | TGTGCCAGCAGGTCGACTAGCAATCAGCCCCAGCATTTT | CASRSTSNQPQHF
many | TRBJ2-1 | TRBV24-1 | TRBD2 | TGTGCCACCAGTGACACTAGCGGCCATTACAATGAGCAGTTCTTC | CATSDTSGHYNEQFF
many | TRBJ1-2 | TRBV5-6 | NA | TGTGCCAGCAGCTGGGGACCACAGGGTAGAGACTATGGCTACACCTTC | CASSWGPQGRDYGYTF
NA | TRBJ2-1 | TRBV6-2/TRBV6-3 | TRBD2 | TGTGCCAGCAGTTACTACGGACTAGCGGGGGTACACGAGCAGTTCTTC | CASSYYGLAGVHEQFF
few | TRBJ1-1 | TRBV12-3/TRBV12-4 | NA | TGTGCCAGCAGACCAGAGAACACTGAAGCTTTCTTT | CASRPENTEAFF
few | TRBJ2-7 | TRBV5-1 | TRBD2 | TGCGCCAGCATCCCCTCGACTAGCGGGAGGGCCTTGGGCTACGAGCGGTACTTC | CASIPSTSGRALGYERYF
NA | TRBJ2-5 | TRBV11-2 | TRBD1 | TGTGCCAGCAGCTTAGGGACAGGAGCCCAAGAGACCCAGTACTTC | CASSLGTGAQETQYF
NA | TRBJ2-3 | TRBV18 | TRBD2 | TGTGCCAGCTCACCACTGGCTAGCGGGAGCCCAGATACGCAGTATTTT | CASSPLASGSPDTQYF
NA | TRBJ1-1 | TRBV20-1 | NA | TGCAGCGTTGAACACCCTCTAAGCACTGAAGCTTTCTTT | CSVEHPLSTEAFF
many | TRBJ2-7 | TRBV20-1 | NA | TGCAGTGCTAGAGTCAGCTCAACCTACGAGCAGTACTTC | CSARVSSTYEQYF
many | TRBJ1-5 | TRBV25-1 | NA | TGTGCCAGCAGTGAAATAGGGGTCAATCAGCCCCAGCATTTT | CASSEIGVNQPQHF
many | TRBJ2-7 | TRBV2 | NA | TGTGCCGGGAAACGTCTGACCTACGAGCAGTACTTC | CAGKRLTYEQYF
many | TRBJ1-3 | TRBV30 | NA | TGTGCCTGGAGTGCCAGCTCAGTTACTAACACCATATATTTT | CAWSASSVTNTIYF
many | TRBJ2-5 | TRBV4-3 | NA | TGCGCCAGCAGCCAAGACCTCCCCCAGGATCTCCAAGAGACCCAGTACTTC | CASSQDLPQDLQETQYF
NA | TRBJ2-4 | TRBV20-1 | NA | TGCAGTGCGTCGGCTAAGGACTACCAGTCCTTC | CSASAKDYQSF
NA | TRBJ1-1 | TRBV20-1 | TRBD1 | TGCAGTGCCACCAGGGGGGACGGTACTGAAGCTTTCTTT | CSATRGDGTEAFF
many | TRBJ2-5 | TRBV10-2 | TRBD1 | TGCGCCAGCAGCCGTCTACAGGGGGCAGGGGAGACCCAGTACTTC | CASSRLQGAGETQYF
many | TRBJ2-7 | TRBV15 | NA | TGTGCCACTAACCGGGACCGGGGACCCTACGAGCAGTACTTC | CATNRDRGPYEQYF
NA | TRBJ1-5 | TRBV14 | NA | TGTGCCAGCAGCCTCCCAGGGTTTAACAATCAGCCCCAGCATTTT | CASSLPGFNNQPQHF
many | TRBJ1-4 | TRBV4-3 | NA | TGCGCCAGCAGCCAAGTAGCCCGGACTAATGAAAAACTGTTTTTT | CASSQVARTNEKLFF
many | TRBJ2-5 | TRBV5-5 | NA | TGTGCCAGCAGCCTTAGCTCGTACCAAGAGACCCAGTACTTC | CASSLSSYQETQYF
many | TRBJ2-7 | TRBV5-1 | TRBD2 | TGCGCCAGCAGCACCAGCGGGAGAGTCGACGAGCAGTACTTC | CASSTSGRVDEQYF
few | TRBJ2-7 | TRBV6-2/TRBV6-3 | TRBD1 | TGTGCCAGCAGTTTTAGTGGGGTACAGGGGCCAGTCTACGAGCAGTACTTC | CASSFSGVQGPVYEQYF
NA | TRBJ2-2 | TRBV5-1 | TRBD2 | TGCGCCAGCAGCTTGGGGGAGGGCGGGAGCGGGGAGCTGTTTTTT | CASSLGEGGSGELFF
many | TRBJ1-2 | TRBV12-3/TRBV12-4 | TRBD1 | TGTGCCAGCCTTCCGACAGGGGCCCGCTATGGCTACACCTTC | CASLPTGARYGYTF